This T cell receptor beta chain was sequenced for a study of blood T cell repertoires in COVID-19. About the study: Donors in the United States, Italy and Spain gave samples during acute or convalescent COVID-19. The analysed material was cDNA or gDNA that came from T cells, B-cell-depleted T cells, or PBMCs.

Membership in each cohort depended on participant-reported clinical history. Per the original data handling: Cell counts per sample came from amplifying reference gene primers. The table came from immunoSEQ multiplex PCR; TCRdb's copy has only in-frame clones and leaves some out. Clone size and V and J calls were adopted from that table, with D and trimming inferred from the DNA. The sample records about 400,000 clones, 87% being singletons. Looked up from germline, CDR1 is MGHRA and CDR2 is YSYEKL. Trimming removed 0 bases from V and 7 bases from J, with 12 bases in between. This CDR3 region has 14 residues. This clone was counted many times.

Sequencing was performed on PBMCs or T cells enriched from blood (not recorded which). V usage is TRBV4-1 and J usage is TRBJ2-5; D not certain. This clonotype was obtained from a young woman with acute COVID-19. The CDR3 protein is CASSQEMGLGTQYF. In DNA form, the CDR3 reads TGCGCCAGCAGCCAAGAAATGGGCCTGGGGACCCAGTACTTC.